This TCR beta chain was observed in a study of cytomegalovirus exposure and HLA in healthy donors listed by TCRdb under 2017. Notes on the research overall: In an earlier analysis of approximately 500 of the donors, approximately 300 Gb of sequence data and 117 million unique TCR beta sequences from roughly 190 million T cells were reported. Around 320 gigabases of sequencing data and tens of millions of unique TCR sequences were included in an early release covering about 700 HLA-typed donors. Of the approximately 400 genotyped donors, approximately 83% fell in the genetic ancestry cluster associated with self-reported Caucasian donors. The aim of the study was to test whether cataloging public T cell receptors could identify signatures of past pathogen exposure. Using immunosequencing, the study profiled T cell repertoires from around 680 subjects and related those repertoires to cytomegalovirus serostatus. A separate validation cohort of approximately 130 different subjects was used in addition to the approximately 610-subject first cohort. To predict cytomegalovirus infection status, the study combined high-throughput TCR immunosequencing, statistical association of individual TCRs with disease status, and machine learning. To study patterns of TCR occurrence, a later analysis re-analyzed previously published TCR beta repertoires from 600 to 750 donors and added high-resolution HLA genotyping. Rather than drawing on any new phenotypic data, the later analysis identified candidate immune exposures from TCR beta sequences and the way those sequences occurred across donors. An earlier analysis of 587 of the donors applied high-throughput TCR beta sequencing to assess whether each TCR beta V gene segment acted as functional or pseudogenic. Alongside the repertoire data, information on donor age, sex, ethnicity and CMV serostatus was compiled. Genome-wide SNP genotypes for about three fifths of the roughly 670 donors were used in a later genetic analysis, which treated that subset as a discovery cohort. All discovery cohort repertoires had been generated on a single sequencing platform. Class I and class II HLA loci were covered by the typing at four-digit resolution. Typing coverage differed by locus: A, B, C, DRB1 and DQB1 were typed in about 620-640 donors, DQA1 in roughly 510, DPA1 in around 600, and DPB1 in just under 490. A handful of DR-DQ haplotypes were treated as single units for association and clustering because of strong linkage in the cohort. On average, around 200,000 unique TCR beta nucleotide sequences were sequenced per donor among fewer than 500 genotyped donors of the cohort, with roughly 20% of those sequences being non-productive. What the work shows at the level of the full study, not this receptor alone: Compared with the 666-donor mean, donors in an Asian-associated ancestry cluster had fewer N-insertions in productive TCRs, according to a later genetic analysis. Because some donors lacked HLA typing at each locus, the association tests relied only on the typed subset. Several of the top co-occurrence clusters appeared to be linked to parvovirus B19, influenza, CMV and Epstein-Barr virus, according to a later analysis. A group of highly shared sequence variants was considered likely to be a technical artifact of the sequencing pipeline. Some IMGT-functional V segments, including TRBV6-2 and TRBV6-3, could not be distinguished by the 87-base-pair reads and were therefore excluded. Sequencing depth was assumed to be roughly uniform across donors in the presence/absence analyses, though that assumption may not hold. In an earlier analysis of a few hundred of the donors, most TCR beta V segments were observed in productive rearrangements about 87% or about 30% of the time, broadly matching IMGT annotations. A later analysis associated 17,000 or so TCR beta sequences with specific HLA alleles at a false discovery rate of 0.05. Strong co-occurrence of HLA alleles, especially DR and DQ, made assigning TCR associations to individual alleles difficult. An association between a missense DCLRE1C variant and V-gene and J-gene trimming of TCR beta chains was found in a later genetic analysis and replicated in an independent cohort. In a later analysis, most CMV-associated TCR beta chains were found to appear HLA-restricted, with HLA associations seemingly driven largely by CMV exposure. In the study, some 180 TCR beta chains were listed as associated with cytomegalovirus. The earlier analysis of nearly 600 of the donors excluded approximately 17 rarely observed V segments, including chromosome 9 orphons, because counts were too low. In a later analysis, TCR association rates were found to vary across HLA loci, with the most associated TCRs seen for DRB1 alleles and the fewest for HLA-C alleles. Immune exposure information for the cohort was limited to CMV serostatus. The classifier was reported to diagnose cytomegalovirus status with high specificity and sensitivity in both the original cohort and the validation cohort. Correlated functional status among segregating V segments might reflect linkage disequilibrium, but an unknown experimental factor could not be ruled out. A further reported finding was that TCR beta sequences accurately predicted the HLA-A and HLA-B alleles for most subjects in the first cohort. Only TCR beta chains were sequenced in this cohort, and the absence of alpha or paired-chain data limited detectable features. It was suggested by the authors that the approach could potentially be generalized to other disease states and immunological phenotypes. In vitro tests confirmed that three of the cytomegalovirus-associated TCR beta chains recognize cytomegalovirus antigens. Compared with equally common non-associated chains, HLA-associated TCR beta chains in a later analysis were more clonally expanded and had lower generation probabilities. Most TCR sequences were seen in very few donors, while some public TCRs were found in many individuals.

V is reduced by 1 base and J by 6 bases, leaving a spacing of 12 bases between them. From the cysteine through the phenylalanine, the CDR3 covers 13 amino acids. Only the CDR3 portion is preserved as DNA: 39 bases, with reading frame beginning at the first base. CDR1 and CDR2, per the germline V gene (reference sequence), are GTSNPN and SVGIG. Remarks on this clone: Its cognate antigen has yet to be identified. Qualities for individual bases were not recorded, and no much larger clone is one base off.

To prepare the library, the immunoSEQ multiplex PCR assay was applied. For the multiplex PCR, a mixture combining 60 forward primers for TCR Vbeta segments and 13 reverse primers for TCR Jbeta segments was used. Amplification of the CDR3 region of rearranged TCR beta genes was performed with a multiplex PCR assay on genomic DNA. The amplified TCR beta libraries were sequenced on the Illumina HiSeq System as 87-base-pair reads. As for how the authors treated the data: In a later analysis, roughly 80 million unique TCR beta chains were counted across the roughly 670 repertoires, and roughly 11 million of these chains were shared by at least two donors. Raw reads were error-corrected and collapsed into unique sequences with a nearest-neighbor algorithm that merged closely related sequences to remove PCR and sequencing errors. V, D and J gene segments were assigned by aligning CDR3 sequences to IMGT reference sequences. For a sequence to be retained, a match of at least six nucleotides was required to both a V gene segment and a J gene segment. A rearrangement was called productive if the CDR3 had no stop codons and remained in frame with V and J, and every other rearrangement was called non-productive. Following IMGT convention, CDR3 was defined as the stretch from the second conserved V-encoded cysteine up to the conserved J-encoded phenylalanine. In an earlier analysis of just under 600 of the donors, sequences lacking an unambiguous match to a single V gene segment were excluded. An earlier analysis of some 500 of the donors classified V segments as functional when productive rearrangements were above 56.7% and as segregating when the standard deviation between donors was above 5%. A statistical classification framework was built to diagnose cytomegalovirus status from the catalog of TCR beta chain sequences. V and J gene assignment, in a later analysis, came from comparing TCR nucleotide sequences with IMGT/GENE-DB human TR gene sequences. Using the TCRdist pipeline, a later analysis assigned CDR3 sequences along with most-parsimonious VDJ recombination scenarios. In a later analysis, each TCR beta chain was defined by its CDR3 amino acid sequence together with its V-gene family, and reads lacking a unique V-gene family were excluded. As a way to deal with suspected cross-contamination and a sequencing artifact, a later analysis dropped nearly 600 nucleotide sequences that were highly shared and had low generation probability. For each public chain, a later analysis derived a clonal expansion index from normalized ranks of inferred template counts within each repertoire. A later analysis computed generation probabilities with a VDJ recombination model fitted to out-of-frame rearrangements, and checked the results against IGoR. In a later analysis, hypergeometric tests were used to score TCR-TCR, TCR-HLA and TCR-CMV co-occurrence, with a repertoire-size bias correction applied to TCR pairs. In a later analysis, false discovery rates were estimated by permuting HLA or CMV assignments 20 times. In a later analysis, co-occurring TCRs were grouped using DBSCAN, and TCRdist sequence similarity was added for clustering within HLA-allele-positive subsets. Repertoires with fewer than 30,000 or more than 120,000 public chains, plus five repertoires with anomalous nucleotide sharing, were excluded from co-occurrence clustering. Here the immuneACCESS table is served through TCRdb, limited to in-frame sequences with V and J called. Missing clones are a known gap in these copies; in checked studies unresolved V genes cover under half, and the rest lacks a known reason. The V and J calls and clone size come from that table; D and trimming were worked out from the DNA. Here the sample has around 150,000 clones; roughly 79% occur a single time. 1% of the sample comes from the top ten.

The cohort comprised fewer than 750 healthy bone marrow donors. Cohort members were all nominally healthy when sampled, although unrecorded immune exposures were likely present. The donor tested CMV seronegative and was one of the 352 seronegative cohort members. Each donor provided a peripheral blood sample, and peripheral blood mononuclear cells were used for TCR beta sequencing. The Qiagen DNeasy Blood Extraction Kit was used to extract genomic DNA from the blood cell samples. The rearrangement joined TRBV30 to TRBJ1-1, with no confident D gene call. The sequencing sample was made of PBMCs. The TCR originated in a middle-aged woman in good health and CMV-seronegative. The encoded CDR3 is CAWSAQPRAEAFF. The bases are TGTGCCTGGAGTGCACAGCCGCGGGCTGAAGCTTTCTTT.